This T cell receptor beta chain was observed in a study of cytomegalovirus exposure and HLA in healthy donors. The germline gives CDR1 LNHDA, CDR2 SQIVND (reference sequence). The length of the CDR3 is 14 residues. Trimming cost V 3 bases and J 3 bases; bases outside gene matches: 0. The PCR ran on 60 Vbeta and 13 Jbeta primers. Profiling relied on immunoSEQ multiplex PCR, and the TCRdb table lists in-frame clones only, not all of them. In total, the table holds 140,000 or so clones. Sequenced: PBMCs. The genes are TRBV19 and TRBJ1-2, with 11 nucleotides matching TRBD1. The TCR originated in a male donor in good health and CMV-seronegative. CDR3 region: CASSMDRGHYGYTF. CDR3 nucleotide sequence: TGTGCCAGTAGTATGGACAGGGGGCACTATGGCTACACCTTC.